This TCR beta chain was found in a study of blood T cell repertoires in COVID-19. Study context: The United States, Italy and Spain supplied acute and convalescent COVID-19 samples. Sample material is recorded as cDNA or gDNA derived from T cells, B-cell-depleted T cells, or PBMCs.

With 1 base removed from V and 4 bases from J, the gap between germline ends came to 10 bases. In germline, CDR1 is MDHEN, CDR2 SYDVKM. The CDR3 consists of 14 residues. Original methodology: Reference gene primers were amplified, and this amplification served to estimate nucleated cell counts. Clones were read by immunoSEQ multiplex PCR, and TCRdb kept only the in-frame ones, dropping some. V and J calls plus clone size are reproduced from that table; the DNA served to infer D and trimming. The sample shows more than 140,000 clones, approximately 82% of them seen only once. This clone appeared once. The chain links TRBV28 to TRBJ1-1; no reliable D call. The sequence was collected from a woman aged 50 to 65 in a cohort sampled during active or convalescent COVID-19. The sample consisted of peripheral blood. The CDR3 spells CASSLSARGTEAFF. In DNA form, the CDR3 reads TGTGCCAGCAGTTTATCCGCGCGAGGCACTGAAGCTTTCTTT. The whole variable domain, filled in from reference TRBV28 and TRBJ1-1, reads DVKVTQSSRYLVKRTGEKVFLECVQDMDHENMFWYRQDPGLGLRLIYFSYDVKMKEKGDIPEGYSVSREKKERFSLILESASTNQTSMYLCASSLSARGTEAFFGQGTRLTVV.